The T cell receptor beta chain described here comes from a study of T cells in Graves' hyperthyroidism and ophthalmopathy. General observations from the study: Ophthalmopathy and stable hyperthyroidism were told apart by a 13 V-J model. In blood, most of the thyroid clonotypes expanded above 0.001 were also present.

The trim removed 6 bases at V and 6 bases at J, leaving 7 bases unmatched. The CDR3 loop spans 14 amino acids. Germline V CDR1 and CDR2: MDHEN, SYDVKM. Patients were excluded for uncontrolled infection, other autoimmune disease, pregnancy or lactation. Thyroid ultrasound and orbital computed tomography, with clinical symptoms and serum thyroxine and TRAb, informed diagnoses. This clonotype was found many times. Its target is not known. Amplification targeted TCR beta CDR3 regions from RNA transcripts. Carried out on the TCR CDR3, a first-round RT-PCR used the HTBI primer set. TCRdb re-called the multiplex PCR reads with MiXCR, one entry per CDR3 protein. The data show hundreds of thousands of distinct CDR3 sequences, around 16% seen once.

V usage is TRBV28 and J usage is TRBJ1-1, with 10 bases matching TRBD1. This clonotype originated in a woman aged 18 to 35 with Graves' hyperthyroidism that later progressed to Graves' ophthalmopathy. Sequenced material: blood. In nucleotides, the CDR3 is TGTGCCAGCAGCACCGGGACAGGGGTCGCTGAAGCTTTCTTT. Residues: CASSTGTGVAEAFF.